This T cell receptor (beta chain) was sequenced in a study of shared clonotypes between healthy human individuals. The wider study: Each donor's CD4 naive and CD4 memory cells filled three plates apiece, CD8 naive two, and CD8 memory one.

As concerns this clone: Its antigen is currently unknown.

Germline lookup yields CDR1 KGHSH and CDR2 LQKENI. The CDR3 loop spans 13 amino acids. The trim removed 5 bases at V and 7 bases at J, leaving 2 bases unmatched. An even split of each subset's genomic DNA across several immunoSEQ plates was performed. Some clones are missing from TCRdb's copy, which holds only in-frame ones; the method was immunoSEQ multiplex PCR. This sample carries roughly 2.6 million clones, 85% to 95% of them seen once, and the ten largest clones take under 0.15%. Study outcomes and limitations: It was the non-shared clonotypes that had lower generation probabilities than clonotypes shared by all four donors. The study generally estimated greater richness for naive than memory subsets.

The source of this sequence is a man aged 18 to 30 in good health. The sample comprised naive CD4+ T cells sorted from blood. Subset given: CD45RA+ positively selected. The J gene is TRBJ1-6, the V gene TRBV18; the match to TRBD1 covers 7 bases. The CDR3 DNA follows: TGTGCCAGCTCAGGGACAGTCAATTCACCCCTCCACTTT. Its translation is CASSGTVNSPLHF.